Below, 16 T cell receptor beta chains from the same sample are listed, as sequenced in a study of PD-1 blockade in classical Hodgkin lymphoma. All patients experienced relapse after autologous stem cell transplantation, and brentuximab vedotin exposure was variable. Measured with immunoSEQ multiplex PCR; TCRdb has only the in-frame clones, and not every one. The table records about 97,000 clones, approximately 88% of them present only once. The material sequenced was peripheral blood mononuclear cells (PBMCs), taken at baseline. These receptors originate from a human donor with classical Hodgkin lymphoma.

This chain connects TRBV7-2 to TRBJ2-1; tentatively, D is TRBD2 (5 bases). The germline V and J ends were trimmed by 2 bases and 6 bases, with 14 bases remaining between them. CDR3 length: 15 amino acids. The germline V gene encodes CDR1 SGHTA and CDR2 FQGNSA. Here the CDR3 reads CASSLRAGRGNEQFF. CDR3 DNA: TGTGCCAGCAGCTTAAGGGCGGGTCGGGGCAATGAGCAGTTCTTC.

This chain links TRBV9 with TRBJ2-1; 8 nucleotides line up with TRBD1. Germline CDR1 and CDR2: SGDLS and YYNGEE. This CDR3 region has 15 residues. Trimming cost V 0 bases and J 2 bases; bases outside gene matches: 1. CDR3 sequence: CASSVVRGPYNEQFF. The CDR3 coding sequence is TGTGCCAGCAGCGTAGTCAGGGGGCCCTACAATGAGCAGTTCTTC.

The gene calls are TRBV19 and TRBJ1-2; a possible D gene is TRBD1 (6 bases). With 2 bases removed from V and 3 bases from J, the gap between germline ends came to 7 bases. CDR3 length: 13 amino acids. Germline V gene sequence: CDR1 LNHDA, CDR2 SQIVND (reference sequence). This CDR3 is CASSINRDYGYTF. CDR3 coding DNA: TGTGCCAGTAGTATAAACAGGGACTATGGCTACACCTTC.

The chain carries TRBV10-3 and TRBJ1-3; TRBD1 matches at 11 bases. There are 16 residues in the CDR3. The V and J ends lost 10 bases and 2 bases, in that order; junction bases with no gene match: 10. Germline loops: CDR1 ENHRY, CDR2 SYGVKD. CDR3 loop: CASRIWGQGAGNTIYF. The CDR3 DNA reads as TGTGCCAGCAGAATCTGGGGACAGGGGGCTGGAAACACCATATATTTT.

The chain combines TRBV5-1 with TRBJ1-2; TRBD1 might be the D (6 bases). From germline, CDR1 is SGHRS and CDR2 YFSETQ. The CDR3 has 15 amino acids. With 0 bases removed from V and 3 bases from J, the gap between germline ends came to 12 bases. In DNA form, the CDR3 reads TGCGCCAGCAGCTTGGTTGCAGGGGCGTACTATGGCTACACCTTC. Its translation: CASSLVAGAYYGYTF.

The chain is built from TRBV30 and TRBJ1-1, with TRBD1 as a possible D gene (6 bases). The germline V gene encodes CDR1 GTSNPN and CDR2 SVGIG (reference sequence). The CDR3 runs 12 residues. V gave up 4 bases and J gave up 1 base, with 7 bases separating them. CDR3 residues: CAWKGQNTEAFF. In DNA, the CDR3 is TGTGCCTGGAAGGGACAGAACACTGAAGCTTTCTTT.

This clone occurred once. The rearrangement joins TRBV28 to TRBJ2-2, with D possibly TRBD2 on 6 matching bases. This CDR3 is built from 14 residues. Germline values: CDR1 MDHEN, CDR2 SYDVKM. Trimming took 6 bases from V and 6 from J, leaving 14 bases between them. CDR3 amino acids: CASRRDLGAGELFF. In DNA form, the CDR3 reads TGTGCCAGCAGACGGGACTTAGGGGCCGGGGAGCTGTTTTTT.

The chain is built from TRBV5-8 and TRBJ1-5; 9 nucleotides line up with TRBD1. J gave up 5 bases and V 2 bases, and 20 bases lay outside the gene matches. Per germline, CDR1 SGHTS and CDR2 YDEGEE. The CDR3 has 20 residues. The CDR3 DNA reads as TGTGCCAGCAGCTTTCGTCGTGCCGGGACAGGGAGTATGCATCATCAGCCCCAGCATTTT. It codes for CASSFRRAGTGSMHHQPQHF.

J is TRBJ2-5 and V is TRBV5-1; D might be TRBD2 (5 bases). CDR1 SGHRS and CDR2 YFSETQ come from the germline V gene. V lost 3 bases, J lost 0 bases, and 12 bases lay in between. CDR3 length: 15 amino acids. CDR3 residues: CASSSQRSYQETQYF. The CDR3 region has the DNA TGCGCCAGCAGCTCTCAGCGGAGCTACCAAGAGACCCAGTACTTC.

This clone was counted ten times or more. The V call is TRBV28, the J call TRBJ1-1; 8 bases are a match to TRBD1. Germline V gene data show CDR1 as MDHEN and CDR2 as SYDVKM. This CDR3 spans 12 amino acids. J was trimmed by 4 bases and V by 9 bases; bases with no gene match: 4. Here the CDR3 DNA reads TGTGCCAGTAGCACAGGGGGCACTGAAGCTTTCTTT. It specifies CASSTGGTEAFF.

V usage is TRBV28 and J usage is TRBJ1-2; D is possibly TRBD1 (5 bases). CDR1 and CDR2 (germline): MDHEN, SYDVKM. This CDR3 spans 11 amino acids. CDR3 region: CAAARDYGYTF. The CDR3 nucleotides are TGTGCTGCTGCCAGGGACTATGGCTACACCTTC.

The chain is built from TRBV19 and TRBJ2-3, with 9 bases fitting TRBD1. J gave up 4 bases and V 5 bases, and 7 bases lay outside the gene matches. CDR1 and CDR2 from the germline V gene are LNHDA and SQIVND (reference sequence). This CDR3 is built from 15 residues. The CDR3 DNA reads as TGTGCCAGTAGTCAACGAACAGGGGGCGCAGATACGCAGTATTTT. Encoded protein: CASSQRTGGADTQYF.

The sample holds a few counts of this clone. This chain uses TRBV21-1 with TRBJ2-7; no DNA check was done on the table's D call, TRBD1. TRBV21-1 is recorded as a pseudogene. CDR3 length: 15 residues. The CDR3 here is CASSIGQGRGHEQYF. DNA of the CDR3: TGTGCCAGCAGTATAGGACAGGGGAGGGGACACGAGCAGTACTTC.

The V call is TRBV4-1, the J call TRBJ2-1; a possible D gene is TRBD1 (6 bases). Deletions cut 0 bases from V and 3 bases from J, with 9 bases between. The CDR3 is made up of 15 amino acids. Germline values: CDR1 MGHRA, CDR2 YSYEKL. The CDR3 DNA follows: TGCGCCAGCAGCCAAGACGGGACACTCTACAATGAGCAGTTCTTC. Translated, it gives CASSQDGTLYNEQFF.

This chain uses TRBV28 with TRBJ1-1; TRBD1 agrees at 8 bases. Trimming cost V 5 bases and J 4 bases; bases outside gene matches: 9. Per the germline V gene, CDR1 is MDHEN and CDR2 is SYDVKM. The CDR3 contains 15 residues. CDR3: CASSPQGAPRTEAFF. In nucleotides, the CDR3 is TGTGCCAGCAGTCCCCAGGGGGCCCCACGCACTGAAGCTTTCTTT. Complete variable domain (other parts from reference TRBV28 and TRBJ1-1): DVKVTQSSRYLVKRTGEKVFLECVQDMDHENMFWYRQDPGLGLRLIYFSYDVKMKEKGDIPEGYSVSREKKERFSLILESASTNQTSMYLCASSPQGAPRTEAFFGQGTRLTVV.

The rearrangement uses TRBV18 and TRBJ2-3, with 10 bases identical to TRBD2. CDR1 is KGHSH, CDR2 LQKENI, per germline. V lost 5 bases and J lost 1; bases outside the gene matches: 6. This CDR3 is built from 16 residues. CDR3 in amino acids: CASSSLAGGGTDTQYF. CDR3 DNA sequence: TGTGCCAGCTCATCCTTAGCGGGAGGAGGCACAGATACGCAGTATTTT.